This T cell receptor (beta chain) is drawn from a study of technical replicates of blood from several donors. Sequenced by immunoSEQ multiplex PCR; TCRdb stores in-frame clones only, minus some. The repertoire includes about 84,000 clones, 95% to 98% of them detected once, and over 0.13% sits in the top ten. CDR3 length equals 17 residues. V shed 0 bases and J shed 4 bases, with 19 bases lying between them. From germline, CDR1 is LGHNA and CDR2 YNFKEQ. The sequence came from a human donor in good health. The specimen sequenced was T cells isolated from PBMCs. V gene TRBV4-2 combines with J gene TRBJ2-7, with D perhaps matching TRBD2 (6 bases). CDR3 in DNA: TGTGCCAGCAGCCAAGACTTGCCGGGACTCCAGTTTTACGAGCAGTACTTC. Amino acids: CASSQDLPGLQFYEQYF.